This is a list of T cell receptor beta chains from one sample in a study of cytomegalovirus exposure and HLA in healthy donors. Assay used: immunoSEQ multiplex PCR; TCRdb lists only in-frame clones, some missing. The repertoire holds 140,000 or so clones, approximately 79% seen once, with 1.5% to 2% in the top ten. Material for sequencing was PBMCs. Source of these receptors: a woman in her 30s in good health and CMV-seronegative. CDR3s include the opening cysteine and the closing phenylalanine or tryptophan. A D gene is named only where the DNA matches it firmly. Clone size, where shown, is once, few, many, or a class for clones that have expanded.

j_call: TRBJ1-1; v_call: TRBV5-4; clone_size: many; d_call: -; cdr3_nt: TGTGCCAGCAGCCCGCGCCATGAATACACTGAAGCTTTCTTT; cdr3_aa: CASSPRHEYTEAFF
j_call: TRBJ2-1; v_call: TRBV5-4; clone_size: -; d_call: TRBD1; cdr3_nt: TGTGCCAGCAGCGCTCGACAGGGCGGGTACAATGAGCAGTTCTTC; cdr3_aa: CASSARQGGYNEQFF
j_call: TRBJ1-2; v_call: TRBV30; clone_size: -; d_call: TRBD1; cdr3_nt: TGTGCCTGGGCTATTACAGGGGCCTATGGCTACACCTTC; cdr3_aa: CAWAITGAYGYTF
j_call: TRBJ1-6; v_call: TRBV5-8; clone_size: once; d_call: -; cdr3_nt: TGTGCCAGCGGGACCAGGGGTGATTCACCCCTCCACTTT; cdr3_aa: CASGTRGDSPLHF
j_call: TRBJ2-4; v_call: TRBV11-2; clone_size: -; d_call: -; cdr3_nt: TGTGCCAGCAGCTTAAGACAGAAAGCCAAAAACATTCAGTACTTC; cdr3_aa: CASSLRQKAKNIQYF
j_call: TRBJ2-2; v_call: TRBV10-3; clone_size: -; d_call: -; cdr3_nt: TGTGCCATCAGTGAGAGGGCTAGCAGAGGGGAGCTGTTTTTT; cdr3_aa: CAISERASRGELFF
j_call: TRBJ2-3; v_call: TRBV19; clone_size: -; d_call: -; cdr3_nt: TGTGCCAGTAGTTTTAGGGGGCGGGGGGACACAGATACGCAGTATTTT; cdr3_aa: CASSFRGRGDTDTQYF
j_call: TRBJ1-4; v_call: TRBV4-1; clone_size: once; d_call: -; cdr3_nt: TGCGCCAGCAGCCAAGGGTGGGGGACATCGGACGATAATGAAAAACTGTTTTTT; cdr3_aa: CASSQGWGTSDDNEKLFF
j_call: TRBJ2-7; v_call: TRBV6-1; clone_size: -; d_call: -; cdr3_nt: TGTGCCAGCAGTGAAGTCCAGGTCTACGAGCAGTACTTC; cdr3_aa: CASSEVQVYEQYF
j_call: TRBJ1-2; v_call: TRBV5-1; clone_size: -; d_call: TRBD1; cdr3_nt: TGCGCCAGCGGGCAGGGGGCATATGGCTACACCTTC; cdr3_aa: CASGQGAYGYTF
j_call: TRBJ2-5; v_call: TRBV5-6; clone_size: -; d_call: -; cdr3_nt: TGTGCCAGCAGCCTCCCGGGACAACAAGAGACCCAGTACTTC; cdr3_aa: CASSLPGQQETQYF
j_call: TRBJ2-7; v_call: TRBV29-1; clone_size: -; d_call: TRBD1; cdr3_nt: TGCAGCGTTGAAGGACAGGGGATAGGTGGTGTGCAGTACTTC; cdr3_aa: CSVEGQGIGGVQYF
j_call: TRBJ2-2; v_call: TRBV12-2; clone_size: -; d_call: -; cdr3_nt: TGTGCAAGTCGCTTAGGGGGAGACAGGGGGCGCTGGATTGGGGAGCTGTTTTTT; cdr3_aa: CASRLGGDRGRWIGELFF
j_call: TRBJ1-1; v_call: TRBV5-5; clone_size: -; d_call: -; cdr3_nt: TGTGCCAGCAGCTTGGTCAGAAACACTGAAGCTTTCTTT; cdr3_aa: CASSLVRNTEAFF
j_call: TRBJ2-5; v_call: TRBV9; clone_size: -; d_call: TRBD1; cdr3_nt: TGTGCCAGCAGCTTTTCGGGACAGGGGGGAGAGACCCAGTACTTC; cdr3_aa: CASSFSGQGGETQYF
j_call: TRBJ2-3; v_call: TRBV6-5; clone_size: few; d_call: -; cdr3_nt: TGTGCCAGCAGTTACCAGGACAGGGAGGGAGATACGCAGTATTTT; cdr3_aa: CASSYQDREGDTQYF
j_call: TRBJ1-5; v_call: TRBV15; clone_size: once; d_call: -; cdr3_nt: TGTGCCACCAGCAGAGATCTGACAGCCTATAGCAATCAGCCCCAGCATTTT; cdr3_aa: CATSRDLTAYSNQPQHF
j_call: TRBJ2-7; v_call: TRBV5-1; clone_size: -; d_call: -; cdr3_nt: TGCGCCAGCAGCTTGGGTCCCGGAAGGAGCGAGCAGTACTTC; cdr3_aa: CASSLGPGRSEQYF
j_call: TRBJ2-7; v_call: TRBV6-1; clone_size: -; d_call: TRBD1; cdr3_nt: TGTGCCAGCAGTGCTGAGGACAGGGGGATCTACGAGCAGTACTTC; cdr3_aa: CASSAEDRGIYEQYF
j_call: TRBJ1-5; v_call: TRBV30; clone_size: -; d_call: TRBD1; cdr3_nt: TGTGCCTGGAGGGGGGGACAGAGCAATCAGCCCCAGCATTTT; cdr3_aa: CAWRGGQSNQPQHF
j_call: TRBJ2-5; v_call: TRBV7-6; clone_size: once; d_call: TRBD2; cdr3_nt: TGTGCCAGCAGCTTAGGACTAGCGGGGGGGCAAGGACAAGAGACCCAGTACTTC; cdr3_aa: CASSLGLAGGQGQETQYF